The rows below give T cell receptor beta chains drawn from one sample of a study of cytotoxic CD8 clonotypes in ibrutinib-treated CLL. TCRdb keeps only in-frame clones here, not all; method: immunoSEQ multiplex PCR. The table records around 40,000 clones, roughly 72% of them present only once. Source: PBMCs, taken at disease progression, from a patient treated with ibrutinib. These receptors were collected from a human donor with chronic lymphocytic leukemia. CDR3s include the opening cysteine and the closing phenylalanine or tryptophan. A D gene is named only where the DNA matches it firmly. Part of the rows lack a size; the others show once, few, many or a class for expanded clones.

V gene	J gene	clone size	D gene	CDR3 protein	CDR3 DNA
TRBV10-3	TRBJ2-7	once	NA	CAISPKRSYEQYF	TGTGCCATCAGTCCAAAGCGGTCCTACGAGCAGTACTTC
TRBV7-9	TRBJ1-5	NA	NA	CASSFLTENQPQHF	TGTGCCAGCAGCTTTCTGACAGAGAATCAGCCCCAGCATTTT
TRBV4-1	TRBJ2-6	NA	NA	CASSQDPGIGDYRASGANVLTF	TGCGCCAGCAGCCAAGATCCAGGGATAGGCGACTACAGGGCCTCTGGGGCCAACGTCCTGACTTTC
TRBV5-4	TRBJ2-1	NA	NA	CASGRANNEQFF	TGTGCCAGTGGACGCGCCAACAATGAGCAGTTCTTC
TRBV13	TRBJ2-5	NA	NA	CASSQEGGRDPLRETQYF	TGTGCCAGCAGCCAAGAAGGAGGCCGGGACCCCCTTCGGGAGACCCAGTACTTC
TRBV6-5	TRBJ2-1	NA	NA	CASSYLDRSYNEQFF	TGTGCCAGCAGTTACCTCGACAGGAGCTACAATGAGCAGTTCTTC
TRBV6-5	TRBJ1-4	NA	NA	CASSYSPAGDEKLFF	TGTGCCAGCAGTTACTCTCCGGCAGGGGATGAAAAACTGTTTTTT
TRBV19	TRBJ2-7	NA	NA	CASSIDVPGEQYF	TGTGCCAGTAGTATAGACGTCCCGGGGGAGCAGTACTTC
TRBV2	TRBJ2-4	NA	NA	CASVLDVFAKNIQYF	TGTGCCAGCGTCCTAGACGTTTTTGCCAAAAACATTCAGTACTTC
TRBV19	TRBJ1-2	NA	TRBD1	CASSAGTGGGGYTF	TGTGCCAGTAGTGCCGGGACAGGGGGCGGCGGCTACACCTTC
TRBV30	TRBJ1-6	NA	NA	CAWKSPRAYNSPLHF	TGTGCCTGGAAATCCCCCAGGGCCTATAATTCACCCCTCCACTTT
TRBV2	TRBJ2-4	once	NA	CASTPRGTSVRGDIQYF	TGTGCCAGCACCCCTCGGGGGACCTCTGTGCGAGGGGACATTCAGTACTTC
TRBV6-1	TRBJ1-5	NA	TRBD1	CASSASGQGGNQPQHF	TGTGCCAGCAGTGCCTCGGGACAGGGAGGCAATCAGCCCCAGCATTTT
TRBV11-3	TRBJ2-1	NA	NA	CASSLLSSEQFF	TGTGCCAGCAGCTTACTCTCTAGTGAGCAGTTCTTC
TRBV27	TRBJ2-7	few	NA	CASSLKGYYEQYF	TGTGCCAGCAGTTTAAAAGGTTACTACGAGCAGTACTTC
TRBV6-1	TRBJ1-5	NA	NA	CASSEFGLRTTDNQPQHF	TGTGCCAGCAGTGAATTTGGACTGAGGACAACCGACAATCAGCCCCAGCATTTT
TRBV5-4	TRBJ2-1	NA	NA	CASSLGTLYNEQFF	TGTGCCAGCAGCTTGGGGACGCTATACAATGAGCAGTTCTTC
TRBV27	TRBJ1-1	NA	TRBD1	CASGDGQGITEAFF	TGTGCCAGCGGGGACGGACAGGGGATCACTGAAGCTTTCTTT
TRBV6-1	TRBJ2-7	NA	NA	CASSGAGENYEQYF	TGTGCCAGCAGTGGGGCAGGGGAAAACTACGAGCAGTACTTC
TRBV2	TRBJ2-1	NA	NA	CATGRGTNEQFF	TGTGCCACTGGACGAGGAACCAATGAGCAGTTCTTC
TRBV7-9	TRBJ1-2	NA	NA	CASGREARRNYGYTF	TGTGCCAGTGGGCGAGAGGCGCGGCGTAACTATGGCTACACCTTC
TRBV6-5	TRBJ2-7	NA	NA	CASSYNGIGSYEQYF	TGTGCCAGCAGTTACAATGGCATTGGGAGCTACGAGCAGTACTTC
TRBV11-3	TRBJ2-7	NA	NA	CASSLDQGSEQYF	TGTGCCAGCAGCTTAGATCAAGGATCCGAGCAGTACTTC
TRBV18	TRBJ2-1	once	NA	CASSLHRDNEQFF	TGTGCCAGCTCACTCCACCGAGACAATGAGCAGTTCTTC
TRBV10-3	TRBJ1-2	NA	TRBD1	CAISEMDRTYGYTF	TGTGCCATCAGTGAGATGGACAGGACCTATGGCTACACCTTC
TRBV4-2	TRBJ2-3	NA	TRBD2	CASSQVFTSGGVTDTQYF	TGTGCCAGCAGCCAAGTTTTTACTAGCGGGGGGGTAACAGATACGCAGTATTTT
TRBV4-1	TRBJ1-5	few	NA	CASSLGGGNQPQHF	TGCGCCAGCAGCCTCGGCGGCGGGAATCAGCCCCAGCATTTT
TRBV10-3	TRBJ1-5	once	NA	CAISEGTNSNQPQHF	TGTGCCATCAGTGAGGGGACAAATAGCAATCAGCCCCAGCATTTT
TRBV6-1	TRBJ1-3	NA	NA	CASSENSGLGNTIYF	TGTGCCAGCAGTGAGAATTCAGGGTTGGGAAACACCATATATTTT
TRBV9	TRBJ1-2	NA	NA	CASSGEQGVYGYTF	TGTGCCAGCAGCGGGGAACAGGGAGTCTATGGCTACACCTTC
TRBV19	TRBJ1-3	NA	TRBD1	CASSITTGPGNTIYF	TGTGCCAGTAGTATCACGACAGGGCCTGGAAACACCATATATTTT
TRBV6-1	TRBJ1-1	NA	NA	CASSERLDTEAFF	TGTGCCAGCAGTGAGAGGTTAGACACTGAAGCTTTCTTT
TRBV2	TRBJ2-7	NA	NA	CASRPDTYEQYF	TGTGCCAGCCGGCCGGATACCTACGAGCAGTACTTC
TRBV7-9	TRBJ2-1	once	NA	CASSFSGYNEQFF	TGTGCCAGCAGCTTCTCAGGGTACAATGAGCAGTTCTTC
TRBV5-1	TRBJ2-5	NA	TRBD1	CASSSSPTGAEKTQYF	TGCGCCAGCAGCTCCTCTCCGACAGGGGCGGAGAAGACCCAGTACTTC
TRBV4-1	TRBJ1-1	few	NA	CASSQDRRTNTEAFF	TGCGCCAGCAGCCAAGATAGAAGGACTAACACTGAAGCTTTCTTT
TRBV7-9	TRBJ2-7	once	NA	CASSPNRDMSREQYF	TGTGCCAGCAGCCCGAACAGAGACATGTCTCGCGAGCAGTACTTC
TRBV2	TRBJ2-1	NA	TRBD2	CASSKLAGRNNEQFF	TGTGCCAGCAGTAAATTAGCGGGGAGGAACAATGAGCAGTTCTTC
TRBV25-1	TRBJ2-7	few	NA	CASSEYGEQYF	TGTGCCAGCAGTGAATACGGGGAGCAGTACTTC
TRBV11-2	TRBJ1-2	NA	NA	CASSPRNAPVYGYTF	TGTGCCAGCAGCCCGAGAAACGCACCAGTCTATGGCTACACCTTC
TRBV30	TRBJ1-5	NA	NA	CACQGSGNQPQHF	TGTGCCTGCCAAGGGTCGGGAAATCAGCCCCAGCATTTT
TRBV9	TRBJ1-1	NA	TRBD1	CASSVGLRDRNTEAFF	TGTGCCAGCAGCGTAGGCCTTCGGGACAGGAACACTGAAGCTTTCTTT
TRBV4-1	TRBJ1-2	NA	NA	CASSPVILRGSGYTF	TGCGCCAGCAGCCCGGTAATCCTCCGGGGGAGCGGCTACACCTTC
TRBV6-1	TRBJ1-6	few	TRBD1	CASTPRTGGSPLHF	TGTGCCAGCACCCCCCGGACAGGGGGTTCACCCCTCCACTTT
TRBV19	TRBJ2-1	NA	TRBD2	CASSMGSGRRSYNEQFF	TGTGCCAGTAGTATGGGTAGCGGGAGGAGGTCCTACAATGAGCAGTTCTTC
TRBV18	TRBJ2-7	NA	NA	CASSPAGSEQYF	TGTGCCAGCTCACCGGCGGGGAGCGAGCAGTACTTC